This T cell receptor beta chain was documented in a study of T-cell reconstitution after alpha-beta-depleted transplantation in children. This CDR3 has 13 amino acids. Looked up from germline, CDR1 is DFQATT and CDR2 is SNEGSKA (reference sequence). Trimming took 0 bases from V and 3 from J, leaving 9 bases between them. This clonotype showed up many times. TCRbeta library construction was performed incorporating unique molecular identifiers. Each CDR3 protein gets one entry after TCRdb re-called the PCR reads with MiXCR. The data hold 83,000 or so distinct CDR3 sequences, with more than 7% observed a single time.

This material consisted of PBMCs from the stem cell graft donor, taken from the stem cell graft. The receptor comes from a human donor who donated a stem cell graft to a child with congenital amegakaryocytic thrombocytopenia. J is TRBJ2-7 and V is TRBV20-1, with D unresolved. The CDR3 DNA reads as TGCAGTGCTAGAGATCCGACTCTCTACGAGCAGTACTTC. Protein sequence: CSARDPTLYEQYF.